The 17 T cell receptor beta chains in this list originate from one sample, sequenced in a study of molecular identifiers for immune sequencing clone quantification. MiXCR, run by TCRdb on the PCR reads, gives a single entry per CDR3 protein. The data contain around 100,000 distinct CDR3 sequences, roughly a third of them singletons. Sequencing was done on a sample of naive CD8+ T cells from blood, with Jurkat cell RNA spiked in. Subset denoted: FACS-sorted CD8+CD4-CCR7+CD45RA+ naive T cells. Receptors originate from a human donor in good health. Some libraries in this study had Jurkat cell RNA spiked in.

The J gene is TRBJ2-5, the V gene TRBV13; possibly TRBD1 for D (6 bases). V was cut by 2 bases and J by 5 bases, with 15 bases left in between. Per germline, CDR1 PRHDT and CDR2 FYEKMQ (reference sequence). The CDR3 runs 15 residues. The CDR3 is CASSLSAGAEETQYF. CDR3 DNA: TGTGCCAGCAGCTTAAGTGCAGGGGCGGAGGAGACCCAGTACTTC.

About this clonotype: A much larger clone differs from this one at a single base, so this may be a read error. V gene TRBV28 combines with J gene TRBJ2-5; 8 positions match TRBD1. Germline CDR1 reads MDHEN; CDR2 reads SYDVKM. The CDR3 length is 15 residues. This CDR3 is CASSARQGPQEPQYF. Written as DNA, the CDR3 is TGTGCCAGCAGCGCCAGACAGGGGCCCCAAGAGCCCCAGTACTTC.

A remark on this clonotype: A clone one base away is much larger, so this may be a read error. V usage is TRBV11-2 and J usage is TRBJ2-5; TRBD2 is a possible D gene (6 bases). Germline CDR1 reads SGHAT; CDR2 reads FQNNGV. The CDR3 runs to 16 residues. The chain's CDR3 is CASSLVSSAYQEPQYF. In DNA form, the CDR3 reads TGTGCCAGCAGCTTAGTGTCTAGCGCGTACCAAGAGCCCCAGTACTTC.

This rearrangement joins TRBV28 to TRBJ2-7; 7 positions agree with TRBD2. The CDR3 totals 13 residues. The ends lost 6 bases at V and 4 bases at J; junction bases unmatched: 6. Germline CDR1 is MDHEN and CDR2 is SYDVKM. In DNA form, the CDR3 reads TGTGCCAGCAGCCCCCGGACTAGTTACGAGCAGTACTTC. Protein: CASSPRTSYEQYF. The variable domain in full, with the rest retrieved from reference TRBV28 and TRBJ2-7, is DVKVTQSSRYLVKRTGEKVFLECVQDMDHENMFWYRQDPGLGLRLIYFSYDVKMKEKGDIPEGYSVSREKKERFSLILESASTNQTSMYLCASSPRTSYEQYFGPGTRLTVT.

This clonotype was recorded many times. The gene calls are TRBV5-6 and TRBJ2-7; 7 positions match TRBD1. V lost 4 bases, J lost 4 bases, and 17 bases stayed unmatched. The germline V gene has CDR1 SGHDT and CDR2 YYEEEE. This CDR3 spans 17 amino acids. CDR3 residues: CASSTQTGSQPWYEQYF. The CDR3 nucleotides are TGTGCCAGCAGCACCCAGACAGGGTCCCAGCCCTGGTACGAGCAGTACTTC.

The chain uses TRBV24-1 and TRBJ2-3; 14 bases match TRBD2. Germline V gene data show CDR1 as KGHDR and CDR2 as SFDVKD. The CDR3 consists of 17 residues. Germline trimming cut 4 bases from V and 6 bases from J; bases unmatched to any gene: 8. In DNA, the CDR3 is TGTGCCACCAGTGAGCTGGGACTAGCGGGAGCAGGGGATACGCAGTATTTT. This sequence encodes CATSELGLAGAGDTQYF.

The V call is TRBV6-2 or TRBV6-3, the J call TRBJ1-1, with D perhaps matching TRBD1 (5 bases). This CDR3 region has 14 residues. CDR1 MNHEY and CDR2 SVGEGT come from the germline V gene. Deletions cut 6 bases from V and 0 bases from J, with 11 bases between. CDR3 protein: CASRWRGLNTEAFF. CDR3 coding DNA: TGTGCCAGCAGATGGAGGGGACTGAACACTGAAGCTTTCTTT.

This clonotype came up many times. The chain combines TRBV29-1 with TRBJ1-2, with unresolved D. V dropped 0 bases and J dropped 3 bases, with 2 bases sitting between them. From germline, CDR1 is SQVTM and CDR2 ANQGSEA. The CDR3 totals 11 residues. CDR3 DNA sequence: TGCAGCGTTGAAGAAGACTATGGCTACACCTTC. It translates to CSVEEDYGYTF.

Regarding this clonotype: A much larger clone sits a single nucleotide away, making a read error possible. In nucleotides, the CDR3 is TGTGCCAGCAGCCCTGTCGGCTCCTACAAAGAGCAGTTCTTC. Amino acids: CASSPVGSYKEQFF. The rearrangement links TRBV7-2 to TRBJ2-1; D call uncertain. Germline assignment: CDR1 SGHTA and CDR2 FQGNSA. The CDR3 loop spans 14 amino acids.

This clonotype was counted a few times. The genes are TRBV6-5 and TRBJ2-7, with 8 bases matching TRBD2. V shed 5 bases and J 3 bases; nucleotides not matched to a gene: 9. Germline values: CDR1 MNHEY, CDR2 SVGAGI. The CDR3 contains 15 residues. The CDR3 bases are TGTGCCAGCAGTACGGGACTAGTGCCGCACTACGAGCAGTACTTC. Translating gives CASSTGLVPHYEQYF.

CDR3 nucleotide sequence: TGTGCCAGCACCCAGGATGGGAGTGGGGCCAACGTCCTGACTTTC. This encodes CASTQDGSGANVLTF. The chain is built from TRBV6-1 and TRBJ2-6, with D perhaps TRBD2 (5 bases). The CDR3 sequence is 15 residues long. CDR1 is MNHNS, CDR2 SASEGT, per germline. Trimming removed 7 bases from V and 3 bases from J, with 13 bases in between.

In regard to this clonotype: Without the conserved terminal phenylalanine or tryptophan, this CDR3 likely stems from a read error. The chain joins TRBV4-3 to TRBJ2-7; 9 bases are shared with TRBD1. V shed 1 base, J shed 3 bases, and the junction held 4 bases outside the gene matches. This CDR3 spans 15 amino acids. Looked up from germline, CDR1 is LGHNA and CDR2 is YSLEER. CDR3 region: CASSQVMGQGYEQYI. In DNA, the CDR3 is TGCGCCAGCAGCCAAGTCATGGGACAGGGCTACGAGCAGTACATC.

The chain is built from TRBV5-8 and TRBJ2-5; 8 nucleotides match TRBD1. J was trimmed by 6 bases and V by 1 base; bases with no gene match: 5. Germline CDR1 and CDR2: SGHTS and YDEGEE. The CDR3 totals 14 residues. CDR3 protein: CASSLPGGMKTQYF. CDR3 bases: TGTGCCAGCAGCTTGCCAGGGGGCATGAAGACCCAGTACTTC.

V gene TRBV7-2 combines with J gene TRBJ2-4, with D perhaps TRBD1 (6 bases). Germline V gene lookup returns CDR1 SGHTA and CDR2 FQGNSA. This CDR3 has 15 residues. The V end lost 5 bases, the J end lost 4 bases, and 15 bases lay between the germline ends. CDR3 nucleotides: TGTGCCAGCAGCCCCTTACTAGGGGGTAAAAACATTCAGTACTTC. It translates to CASSPLLGGKNIQYF.

CDR3: CASSWGTGGGIQYF. The CDR3 DNA is TGTGCCAGCAGTTGGGGGACAGGGGGCGGCATTCAGTACTTC. This rearrangement joins TRBV12-3 or TRBV12-4 to TRBJ2-4; TRBD1 matches 12 bases. The CDR3 sequence is 14 residues long. V lost 4 bases to trimming and J lost 9 bases; unmatched junction nucleotides: 4.

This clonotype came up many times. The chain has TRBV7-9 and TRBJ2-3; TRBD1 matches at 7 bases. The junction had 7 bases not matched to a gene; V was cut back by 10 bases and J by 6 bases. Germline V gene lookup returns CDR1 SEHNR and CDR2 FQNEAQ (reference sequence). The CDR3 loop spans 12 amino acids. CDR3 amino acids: CAIQGGVDTQYF. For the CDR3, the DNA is TGTGCCATCCAAGGGGGCGTTGATACGCAGTATTTT.

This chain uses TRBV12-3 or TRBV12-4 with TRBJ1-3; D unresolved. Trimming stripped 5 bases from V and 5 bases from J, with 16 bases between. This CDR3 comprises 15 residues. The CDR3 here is CASSTPPGIRNTIYF. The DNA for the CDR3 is TGTGCCAGCAGTACCCCGCCGGGCATCAGAAACACCATATATTTT.